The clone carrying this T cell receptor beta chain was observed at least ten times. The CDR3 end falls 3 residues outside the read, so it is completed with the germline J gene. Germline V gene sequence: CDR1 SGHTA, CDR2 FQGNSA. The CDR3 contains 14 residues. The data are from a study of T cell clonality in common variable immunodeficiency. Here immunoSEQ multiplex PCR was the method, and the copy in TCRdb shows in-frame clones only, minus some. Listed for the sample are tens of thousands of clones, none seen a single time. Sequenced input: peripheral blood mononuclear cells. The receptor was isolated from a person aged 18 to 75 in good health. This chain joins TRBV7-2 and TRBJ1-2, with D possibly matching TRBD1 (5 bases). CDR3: CASSSYRDYRGYTF. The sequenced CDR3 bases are TGTGCCAGCAGCTCCTACCGGGACTATAGGGGC.